The next 17 T cell receptor beta chains were all read from a single sample in a study of T cell changes during pregnancy in multiple sclerosis. TCRdb's copy holds only in-frame clones and misses some; the assay was immunoSEQ multiplex PCR. This table has about 28,000 clones, about 89% appearing once. Sequenced material: CD4+ T cells from peripheral blood mononuclear cells, taken in the first trimester of pregnancy. The source is a female donor in good health, enrolled as a control in a pregnancy study.

This chain links TRBV5-1 with TRBJ2-7; TRBD2 matches at 15 bases. Germline V lookup: CDR1 SGHRS, CDR2 YFSETQ. The CDR3 spans 17 residues. Germline trimming cut 2 bases from V and 1 base from J; bases unmatched to any gene: 4. The CDR3 spells CASSFGLAGGMSYEQYF. For the CDR3, the DNA is TGCGCCAGCAGCTTTGGACTAGCGGGGGGGATGTCCTACGAGCAGTACTTC.

This rearrangement joins TRBV6-5 to TRBJ1-1; D not resolved. V gave up 0 bases and J gave up 0 bases, with 8 bases separating them. Looked up from germline, CDR1 is MNHEY and CDR2 is SVGAGI. The CDR3 covers 15 residues. The CDR3 DNA reads TGTGCCAGCAGTTACTCCCGGGTCATGAACACTGAAGCTTTCTTT. This codes for CASSYSRVMNTEAFF.

The chain links TRBV7-2 to TRBJ2-7; TRBD1 is a possible D gene (5 bases). Germline V gives CDR1 SGHTA, CDR2 FQGNSA. The ends were cut back, 3 bases at V and 0 bases at J, with 12 bases in the middle. The CDR3 consists of 15 residues. The CDR3 DNA follows: TGTGCCAGCAGCTTCTCAGGGCCCTTCTCCTACGAGCAGTACTTC. Amino acid sequence: CASSFSGPFSYEQYF.

This clone occurred a few times. The chain recombines TRBV6-1 with TRBJ1-5; D is possibly TRBD1 (5 bases). Per the germline V gene, CDR1 is MNHNS and CDR2 is SASEGT. The CDR3 runs 14 residues. V lost 4 bases and J 0 bases, leaving 7 bases between the germline ends. The CDR3 DNA sequence: TGTGCCAGCAGTGCCCAGGGTAGCAATCAGCCCCAGCATTTT. It translates to CASSAQGSNQPQHF.

The chain links TRBV7-2 to TRBJ1-2; D unresolved. The CDR3 totals 13 residues. Germline CDR1 and CDR2: SGHTA and FQGNSA. V gave up 3 bases and J gave up 4 bases, with 9 bases separating them. CDR3 in DNA: TGTGCCAGCAGCTTGAATACAGCCTATGGCTACACCTTC. It translates to CASSLNTAYGYTF.

The chain couples TRBV28 to TRBJ2-3; 10 bases map to TRBD2. The CDR3 runs 14 residues. Germline CDR1 is MDHEN and CDR2 is SYDVKM. V lost 8 bases to trimming and J lost 3 bases; unmatched junction nucleotides: 5. CDR3 loop: CASGTSGETDTQYF. The CDR3 DNA reads as TGTGCCAGCGGTACTAGCGGGGAAACAGATACGCAGTATTTT.

The genes are TRBV15 and TRBJ2-1, with D possibly being TRBD1 (6 bases). Trimming shortened V by 4 bases and J by 2 bases, and 12 bases separated the two germline ends. Per the germline V gene, CDR1 is LNHNV and CDR2 is YYDKDF (reference sequence). The CDR3 runs 15 residues. CDR3 DNA: TGTGCCACCAGCATTTACCGGGACACCTACAATGAGCAGTTCTTC. It codes for CATSIYRDTYNEQFF.

The chain combines TRBV10-3 with TRBJ2-5, with 8 bases lining up with TRBD1. Losses at the gene ends were 4 bases for V and 5 bases for J; bases not matched to a gene: 3. The CDR3 is 13 residues long. CDR1 ENHRY and CDR2 SYGVKD come from the germline V gene. This CDR3 is CAISGSGGETQYF. In nucleotides, the CDR3 is TGTGCCATCAGTGGCTCAGGGGGCGAGACCCAGTACTTC.

The rearrangement uses TRBV6-5 and TRBJ2-5; 7 nucleotides line up with TRBD1. Trimming took 2 bases from V and 5 from J; bases not matched to a gene: 5. The CDR3 has 14 residues. Per germline, CDR1 MNHEY and CDR2 SVGAGI. The CDR3 loop is CASSYRGLGETQYF. The CDR3 DNA sequence: TGTGCCAGCAGTTACAGGGGGCTAGGGGAGACCCAGTACTTC.

The gene calls are TRBV30 and TRBJ2-5, with D possibly TRBD2 on 6 matching bases. The V end was cut by 3 bases, the J end by 5 bases, with 16 bases between. CDR1 is GTSNPN and CDR2 is SVGIG in the germline V gene (reference sequence). This CDR3 has 14 residues. CDR3: CAWSFGGPAETQYF. CDR3 DNA sequence: TGTGCCTGGAGCTTCGGAGGGCCGGCTGAGACCCAGTACTTC.

The chain combines TRBV27 with TRBJ2-1; 11 positions match TRBD2. With 4 bases clipped from V and 4 bases from J, the junction kept 12 bases outside the gene matches. Germline V CDR1 and CDR2: MNHEY, SMNVEV (reference sequence). CDR3 length equals 18 residues. CDR3 in amino acids: CASSSTGTSGGRYNEQFF. The CDR3 DNA reads TGTGCCAGCAGTTCTACCGGGACTAGCGGAGGGCGGTACAATGAGCAGTTCTTC.

The CDR3 region is CASSPGQGEGNYGYTF. Here the CDR3 DNA reads TGTGCCAGTAGCCCGGGACAGGGGGAGGGTAACTATGGCTACACCTTC. The chain uses TRBV10-3 and TRBJ1-2; 11 nucleotides align to TRBD1. The CDR3 has 16 residues. CDR1 and CDR2 from the germline V gene are ENHRY and SYGVKD. The junction had 11 bases not matched to a gene; V was cut back by 10 bases and J by 1 base.

V gene TRBV4-3 combines with J gene TRBJ2-3, with D tentatively TRBD1 (6 bases). The CDR3 runs to 14 residues. From germline, CDR1 is LGHNA and CDR2 YSLEER. Trimming took 4 bases from V and 3 from J, leaving 11 bases between them. The CDR3 loop is CASSRVGGTDTQYF. The DNA of the CDR3 is TGCGCCAGCAGCCGGGTAGGGGGTACAGATACGCAGTATTTT.

The chain carries TRBV19 and TRBJ2-2; TRBD1 is a possible D gene (6 bases). Germline CDR1 LNHDA, CDR2 SQIVND (reference sequence). CDR3 size: 12 residues. V was cut by 4 bases and J by 6 bases, with 6 bases left in between. CDR3 sequence (DNA): TGTGCCAGTAGTACAGGGGCCGGGGAGCTGTTTTTT. Residues: CASSTGAGELFF.

The chain is built from TRBV9 and TRBJ1-3; TRBD1 matches at 11 bases. After removal of 1 base from V and 4 bases from J, the junction contained 4 bases not matched to a gene. CDR1 and CDR2 (germline): SGDLS, YYNGEE. The CDR3 sequence is 16 residues long. The CDR3, as DNA: TGTGCCAGCAGCGTACTAGGACAGGGGGCAGGAAACACCATATATTTT. Its protein is CASSVLGQGAGNTIYF.

The chain employs TRBV10-3 and TRBJ2-1; 12 bases are shared with TRBD2. Germline V gene lookup returns CDR1 ENHRY and CDR2 SYGVKD. Trimming at V came to 3 bases and at J to 8 bases, leaving 11 bases not matched to a gene. The CDR3 totals 17 residues. The CDR3 DNA reads TGTGCCATCAGTGATCTTAAGCGGACTAGCGGGAAGGATGAGCAGTTCTTC. Its protein is CAISDLKRTSGKDEQFF.

The chain carries TRBV12-5 and TRBJ2-1; the match to TRBD1 covers 7 bases. Germline trimming cut 1 base from V and 8 bases from J; bases unmatched to any gene: 2. Germline V CDR1 and CDR2: LGHNT, FRNRAP. The CDR3 runs to 13 residues. CDR3 amino acids: CASGLDQGDEQFF. Here the CDR3 DNA reads TGTGCTAGTGGTTTGGACCAGGGGGATGAGCAGTTCTTC. The full variable domain, in which reference TRBV12-5 and TRBJ2-1 provide the parts outside the CDR3, is DARVTQTPRHKVTEMGQEVTMRCQPILGHNTVFWYRQTMMQGLELLAYFRNRAPLDDSGMPKDRFSAEMPDATLATLKIQPSEPRDSAVYFCASGLDQGDEQFFGPGTRLTVL.